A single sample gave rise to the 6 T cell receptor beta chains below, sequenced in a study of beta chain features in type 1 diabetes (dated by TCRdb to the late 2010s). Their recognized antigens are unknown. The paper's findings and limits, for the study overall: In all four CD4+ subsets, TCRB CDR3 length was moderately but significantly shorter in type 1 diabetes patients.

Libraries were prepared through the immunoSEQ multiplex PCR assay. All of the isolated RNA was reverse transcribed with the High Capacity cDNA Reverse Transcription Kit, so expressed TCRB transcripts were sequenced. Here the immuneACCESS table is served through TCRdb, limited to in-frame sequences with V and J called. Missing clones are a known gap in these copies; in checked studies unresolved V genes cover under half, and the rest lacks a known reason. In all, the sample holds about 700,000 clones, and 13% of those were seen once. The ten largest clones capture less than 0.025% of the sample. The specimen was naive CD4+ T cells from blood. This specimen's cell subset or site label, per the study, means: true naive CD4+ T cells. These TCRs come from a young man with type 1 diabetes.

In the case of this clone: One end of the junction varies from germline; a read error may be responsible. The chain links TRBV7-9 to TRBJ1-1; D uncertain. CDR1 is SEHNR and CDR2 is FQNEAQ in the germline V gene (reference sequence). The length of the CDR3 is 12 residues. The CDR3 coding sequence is TGTGCCAGCAGCCTAGCTCTCCAGACAGCTTTCTTT. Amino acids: CASSLALQTAFF.

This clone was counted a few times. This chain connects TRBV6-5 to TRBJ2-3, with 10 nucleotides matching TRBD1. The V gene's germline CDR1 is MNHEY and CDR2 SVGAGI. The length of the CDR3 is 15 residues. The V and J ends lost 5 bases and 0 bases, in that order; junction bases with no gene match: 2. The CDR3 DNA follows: TGTGCCAGCAGTCGACAGGGGGCGAGCACAGATACGCAGTATTTT. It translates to CASSRQGASTDTQYF.

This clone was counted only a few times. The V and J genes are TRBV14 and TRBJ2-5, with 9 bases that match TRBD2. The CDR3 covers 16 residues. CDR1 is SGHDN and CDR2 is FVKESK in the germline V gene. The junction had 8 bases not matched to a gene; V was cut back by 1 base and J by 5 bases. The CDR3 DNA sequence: TGTGCCAGCAGCCAAGCGCGCGGGGGGGCATTTGAGACCCAGTACTTC. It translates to CASSQARGGAFETQYF.

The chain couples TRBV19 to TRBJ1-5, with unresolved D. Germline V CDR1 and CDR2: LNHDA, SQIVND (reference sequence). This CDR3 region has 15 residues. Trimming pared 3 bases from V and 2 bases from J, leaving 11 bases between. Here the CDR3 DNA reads TGTGCCAGTAGTATTCGGCCGGGCGGCAATCAGCCCCAGCATTTT. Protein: CASSIRPGGNQPQHF. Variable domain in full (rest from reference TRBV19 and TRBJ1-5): DGGITQSPKYLFRKEGQNVTLSCEQNLNHDAMYWYRQDPGQGLRLIYYSQIVNDFQKGDIAEGYSVSREKKESFPLTVTSAQKNPTAFYLCASSIRPGGNQPQHFGDGTRLSIL.

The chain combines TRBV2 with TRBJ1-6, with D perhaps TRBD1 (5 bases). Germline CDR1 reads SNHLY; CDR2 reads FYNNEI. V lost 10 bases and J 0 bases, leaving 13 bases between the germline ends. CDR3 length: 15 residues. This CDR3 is CANRDFDSYNSPLHF. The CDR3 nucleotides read TGTGCCAACCGGGACTTCGACTCCTATAATTCACCCCTCCACTTT.

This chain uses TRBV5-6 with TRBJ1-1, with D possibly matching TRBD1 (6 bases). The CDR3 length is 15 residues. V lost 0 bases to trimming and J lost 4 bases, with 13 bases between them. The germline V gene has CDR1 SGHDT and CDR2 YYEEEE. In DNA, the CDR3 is TGTGCCAGCAGCTTGGCCTTCAGGGGAAGCACTGAAGCTTTCTTT. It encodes CASSLAFRGSTEAFF.